The sequence of this TCR beta chain was determined in a study of molecular identifiers for immune sequencing clone quantification. Findings and caveats of the study: Clonotypes surpassing 20 RNA copies contained over 99% of effector molecules, versus under 1% in naive cells.

At least ten counts were recorded for this clonotype. The antigen is unknown. Germline CDR1 and CDR2: SQVTM and ANQGSEA. CDR3 length: 12 residues. The V segment lost 5 bases and the J segment 5 bases; nucleotides outside the gene matches: 5. The use of previously described methods and listed TCR primers produced the bulk TCR libraries. TCRdb analysed the PCR reads with MiXCR anew, one entry per CDR3 protein. The repertoire includes 490,000 or so distinct CDR3 sequences, about 26% of them detected once, and just over 0.75% sits in the top ten. Sequencing was performed on naive CD8+ T cells from blood, with Jurkat cell RNA spiked in. Subset given: FACS-sorted CD8+CD4-CCR7+CD45RA+ naive T cells. The source of this sequence is a human donor in good health. Some libraries in this study had Jurkat cell RNA spiked in. The chain employs TRBV29-1 and TRBJ1-1; 7 bases are shared with TRBD1. The CDR3 is CSVRAGGTEAFF. For the CDR3, the DNA is TGCAGCGTTCGGGCAGGGGGGACTGAAGCTTTCTTT.